The next 18 T cell receptor beta chains were all read from a single sample in a study of OX40 agonist ivuxolimab in advanced cancers. TCRdb keeps only in-frame clones here, not all; method: immunoSEQ multiplex PCR. The data contain approximately 90,000 clones, around 90% of them seen just once; the ten biggest clones take up around 0.85%. Sequencing used CD4+ or CD8+ T cells sorted from blood, obtained in a trial of the OX40 agonist ivuxolimab. All receptors come from an adult with an advanced solid tumor such as melanoma, head and neck, liver or kidney cancer.

The chain carries TRBV2 and TRBJ2-1; D is unclear. This CDR3 comprises 14 residues. CDR1 and CDR2 from the germline V gene are SNHLY and FYNNEI. Trimming removed 7 bases at V and 9 bases at J, with 19 bases between. CDR3 residues: CASTSTAVSFEQFF. The CDR3 coding sequence is TGTGCCAGCACTTCCACGGCGGTATCATTTGAGCAGTTCTTC.

The V and J genes are TRBV7-9 and TRBJ1-1; D is unclear. The CDR3 covers 14 residues. In germline, CDR1 is SEHNR, CDR2 FQNEAQ (reference sequence). V gave up 3 bases and J gave up 6 bases, with 14 bases separating them. CDR3 loop: CASSFVPEVPEAFF. The DNA for the CDR3 is TGTGCCAGCAGCTTTGTACCGGAGGTTCCTGAAGCTTTCTTT.

The sample holds one count of this clone. No DNA is shown, since the ends of the CDR3 on it are uncertain; the CDR3 is the one TCRdb lists. The chain uses TRBV28 and TRBJ1-4. CDR1 and CDR2 from the germline V gene are MDHEN and SYDVKM. The CDR3 spans 15 amino acids, including both terminal residues. The CDR3 sequence is CASSSSGGPVEKLFF.

The chain uses TRBV5-1 and TRBJ2-2; 9 bases line up with TRBD1. The V segment lost 5 bases and the J segment 6 bases; nucleotides outside the gene matches: 8. The CDR3 consists of 15 residues. CDR1 and CDR2 from the germline V gene are SGHRS and YFSETQ. CDR3 sequence (DNA): TGCGCCAGCAGACCGGGACAGGGAGGACCCGGGGAGCTGTTTTTT. It specifies CASRPGQGGPGELFF.

The chain recombines TRBV7-9 with TRBJ2-7; 7 bases are shared with TRBD1. Looked up from germline, CDR1 is SEHNR and CDR2 is FQNEAQ (reference sequence). The CDR3 contains 18 residues. V lost 5 bases to trimming and J lost 0 bases; unmatched junction nucleotides: 16. This chain's CDR3 is CASSPRDSDTRSSYEQYF. The CDR3 DNA follows: TGTGCCAGCAGCCCCAGGGACAGTGATACCAGGAGCTCCTACGAGCAGTACTTC.

The rearrangement links TRBV10-1 to TRBJ2-1, with 8 bases fitting TRBD2. CDR1 WNHNN and CDR2 SYGVQD come from the germline V gene (reference sequence). Trimming cost V 5 bases and J 7 bases; bases outside gene matches: 7. CDR3 length equals 14 residues. This CDR3 reads CASSLGGGSNEQFF. CDR3 DNA: TGCGCCAGCAGTTTGGGCGGGGGGAGTAATGAGCAGTTCTTC.

This sequence joins TRBV6-6 and TRBJ1-1; D is possibly TRBD1 (5 bases). Germline V gene sequence: CDR1 MNHNY, CDR2 SVGAGI (reference sequence). This CDR3 comprises 15 residues. Trimming shortened V by 3 bases and J by 3 bases, and 14 bases separated the two germline ends. The CDR3 coding sequence is TGTGCCAGCAGTTATAGTCGGGGGGGGGACACTGAAGCTTTCTTT. Amino acid sequence: CASSYSRGGDTEAFF.

Here the CDR3 DNA reads TGTGCCAGCAGGGATGGACATGGCTACACCTTC. Its protein is CASRDGHGYTF. The chain joins TRBV6-5 to TRBJ1-2; no clear D. Deletions cut 6 bases from V and 6 bases from J, with 8 bases between. The germline V gene has CDR1 MNHEY and CDR2 SVGAGI. The CDR3 runs to 11 residues.

The V gene is TRBV6-5, the J gene TRBJ2-7; the match to TRBD1 covers 7 bases. This CDR3 spans 12 amino acids. CDR1 is MNHEY, CDR2 SVGAGI, per germline. The V and J ends lost 6 bases and 7 bases, in that order; junction bases with no gene match: 6. The DNA of the CDR3 is TGTGCCAGCAGCCGCCTGGACAGGGAGCAGTACTTC. It is translated as CASSRLDREQYF.

The chain joins TRBV28 to TRBJ1-1, with unresolved D. The CDR3 has 15 amino acids. Germline V gene lookup returns CDR1 MDHEN and CDR2 SYDVKM. Trimming took off 0 bases at V and 4 bases at J, with 12 bases between the two ends. The CDR3 reads CASSLWGGMSTEAFF. The CDR3, as DNA: TGTGCCAGCAGTTTATGGGGAGGGATGAGCACTGAAGCTTTCTTT.

This chain uses TRBV5-1 with TRBJ2-1, with TRBD2 matching over 8 bases. The CDR3 consists of 15 residues. Germline V CDR1 and CDR2: SGHRS, YFSETQ. V lost 1 base to trimming and J lost 7 bases; unmatched junction nucleotides: 7. CDR3 sequence (DNA): TGCGCCAGCAGCTTGTCATCGGGGGGGCATAATGAGCAGTTCTTC. This codes for CASSLSSGGHNEQFF. Combining the CDR3 with reference TRBV5-1 and TRBJ2-1 gives the whole variable domain KAGVTQTPRYLIKTRGQQVTLSCSPISGHRSVSWYQQTPGQGLQFLFEYFSETQRNKGNFPGRFSGRQFSNSRSEMNVSTLELGDSALYLCASSLSSGGHNEQFFGPGTRLTVL.

A remark on this clone: At the DNA level, this CDR3 is encoded by other sequences in the same sample as well. The V and J genes are TRBV7-2 and TRBJ2-7; D may match TRBD1 or TRBD2 (5 bases each). The germline CDR1 and CDR2 sequences are SGHTA and FQGNSA. This CDR3 has 15 amino acids. Trimming removed 1 base from V and 3 bases from J, with 13 bases in between. The chain's CDR3 is CASSLEGAGVYEQYF. In DNA, the CDR3 is TGTGCCAGCAGCTTAGAAGGGGCGGGCGTCTACGAGCAGTACTTC.

A remark on this clone: The identical CDR3 is also encoded by other nucleotide sequences in the sample. The chain couples TRBV28 to TRBJ1-6; TRBD1 is a possible D gene (6 bases). CDR1 is MDHEN and CDR2 is SYDVKM in the germline V gene. The CDR3 is 16 amino acids. V lost 6 bases and J 0 bases, leaving 12 bases between the germline ends. The CDR3 loop reads CASRSTGSSYNSPLHF. CDR3 nucleotides: TGTGCCAGCAGAAGCACAGGGAGCTCCTATAATTCACCCCTCCACTTT. Drawing the rest from reference TRBV28 and TRBJ1-6, the complete variable domain is DVKVTQSSRYLVKRTGEKVFLECVQDMDHENMFWYRQDPGLGLRLIYFSYDVKMKEKGDIPEGYSVSREKKERFSLILESASTNQTSMYLCASRSTGSSYNSPLHFGNGTRLTVT.

J is TRBJ2-7 and V is TRBV27, with D unclear. CDR1 MNHEY and CDR2 SMNVEV come from the germline V gene (reference sequence). The CDR3 has 13 residues. The V end was cut by 0 bases, the J end by 7 bases, with 10 bases between. CDR3 bases: TGTGCCAGCAGTTTATCGGTCTCAGGAGAGCAGTACTTC. Its translation is CASSLSVSGEQYF.

This chain links TRBV30 with TRBJ1-5, with D possibly matching TRBD1 (5 bases). Per the germline V gene, CDR1 is GTSNPN and CDR2 is SVGIG (reference sequence). Between the trimmed V and J ends, which lost 1 base and 3 bases, there was a span of 10 bases. CDR3 length: 14 residues. Here the CDR3 DNA reads TGTGCCTGGAGTGGGACAAGCTACAATCAGCCCCAGCATTTT. Encoded protein: CAWSGTSYNQPQHF.

The V and J genes are TRBV7-3 and TRBJ2-7, with D maybe TRBD2 (6 bases). From germline, CDR1 is SGHTA and CDR2 FQGTGA. With 5 bases removed from V and 6 bases from J, the gap between germline ends came to 20 bases. The length of the CDR3 is 15 residues. CDR3 protein: CASSPFRQIAAEQYF. In nucleotides, the CDR3 is TGTGCCAGCAGCCCCTTCCGGCAGATAGCGGCCGAGCAGTACTTC.

The CDR3 bases are TGTGCCAGCAGCTGGAGGACCGGGGAGCTGTTTTTT. Protein product: CASSWRTGELFF. The chain employs TRBV7-2 and TRBJ2-2; D may be TRBD2 (5 bases). CDR3 length equals 12 residues. Per the germline V gene, CDR1 is SGHTA and CDR2 is FQGNSA. V lost 4 bases, J lost 5 bases, and 5 bases lay in between.

V usage is TRBV28 and J usage is TRBJ1-2, with a weak D call TRBD1 (5 bases). The V gene's germline CDR1 is MDHEN and CDR2 SYDVKM. This CDR3 comprises 16 residues. Trimming left V 3 bases short and J 7 bases short, with 21 bases between. As DNA, the CDR3 is TGTGCCAGCAGTTTGAGTGTGGTACGCCGGGGCTCTGGCTACACCTTC. Translated: CASSLSVVRRGSGYTF.